These 31 T cell receptor beta chains share one sample of origin, sequenced in a study of control samples from healthy donors and cancer patients. Clones were read by immunoSEQ multiplex PCR, and TCRdb kept only the in-frame ones, dropping some. The profile shows 150,000 to 200,000 clones, approximately 94% of them singletons. Material for sequencing was blood. The receptors originated from a woman under 30 in good health.

The chain couples TRBV7-2 to TRBJ1-2, with D possibly TRBD1 on 5 matching bases. The CDR3 runs 14 residues. Germline V gives CDR1 SGHTA, CDR2 FQGNSA. The V and J ends lost 8 bases and 0 bases respectively, with 13 bases between them. The CDR3 DNA reads as TGTGCCAGCCTATGGGGCAACTCTAACTATGGCTACACCTTC. The encoded protein is CASLWGNSNYGYTF. The variable domain in full, with the rest retrieved from reference TRBV7-2 and TRBJ1-2, is GAGVSQSPSNKVTEKGKDVELRCDPISGHTALYWYRQSLGQGLEFLIYFQGNSAPDKSGLPSDRFSAERTGGSVSTLTIQRTQQEDSAVYLCASLWGNSNYGYTFGSGTRLTVV.

This clone was observed a handful of times. The rearrangement uses TRBV25-1 and TRBJ2-2; 10 bases match TRBD2. V shed 7 bases and J 6 bases; nucleotides not matched to a gene: 5. This CDR3 comprises 14 residues. Germline CDR1 reads MGHDK; CDR2 reads SYGVNS. The CDR3 nucleotides read TGTGCCAGCAAAGCGGGGGGGTTCCCCGGGGAGCTGTTTTTT. It codes for CASKAGGFPGELFF.

The chain uses TRBV7-9 and TRBJ2-3; D not certain. The length of the CDR3 is 14 residues. V was cut by 6 bases and J by 4 bases, with 14 bases left in between. The germline V gene has CDR1 SEHNR and CDR2 FQNEAQ (reference sequence). Written as DNA, the CDR3 is TGTGCCAGCAGACCTGGACCGGCCGCAGATACGCAGTATTTT. Translation gives CASRPGPAADTQYF.

The CDR3 protein is CASRPGQVYEQYF. CDR3 nucleotides: TGTGCCAGCAGACCTGGACAGGTCTACGAGCAGTACTTC. The chain carries TRBV6-5 and TRBJ2-7; 7 bases map to TRBD1. V gave up 6 bases and J gave up 3 bases; unmatched junction bases: 5. CDR1 and CDR2 (germline): MNHEY, SVGAGI. CDR3 length: 13 amino acids.

The genes are TRBV9 and TRBJ2-5; D may correspond to TRBD1 or TRBD2 (5 bases each). The germline V and J ends were trimmed by 7 bases and 4 bases, with 5 bases remaining between them. The germline V gene encodes CDR1 SGDLS and CDR2 YYNGEE. This CDR3 comprises 10 residues. DNA for the CDR3: TGTGCCAGCGGGGGAGAGACCCAGTACTTC. It codes for CASGGETQYF.

The chain uses TRBV7-6 and TRBJ1-3; D gene uncertain. The CDR3 spans 13 residues. CDR1 and CDR2 from the germline V gene are SGHVS and FNYEAQ. The V end lost 1 base, the J end lost 7 bases, and 8 bases lay between the germline ends. The CDR3 DNA is TGTGCCAGCAGCTTAGAGACGGCTAACACCATATATTTT. Translated, it gives CASSLETANTIYF.

V is TRBV25-1 and J is TRBJ1-4; the D is unclear. The germline V gene encodes CDR1 MGHDK and CDR2 SYGVNS. CDR3 size: 15 residues. Trimming removed 2 bases from V and 0 bases from J, with 7 bases in between. The CDR3 protein is CASSERRATNEKLFF. The DNA of the CDR3 is TGTGCCAGCAGTGAAAGGCGTGCAACTAATGAAAAACTGTTTTTT.

The chain is built from TRBV5-4 and TRBJ2-4; TRBD1 agrees at 10 bases. The CDR3 is made up of 18 amino acids. V gave up 4 bases and J gave up 2 bases; unmatched junction bases: 12. CDR1 and CDR2 from the germline V gene are SGHNT and YYREEE (reference sequence). The CDR3 protein is CASSPLRSGQGSKNIQYF. CDR3 sequence (DNA): TGTGCCAGCAGCCCTCTCCGGTCGGGACAGGGGTCCAAAAACATTCAGTACTTC.

This rearrangement joins TRBV15 to TRBJ1-1; D remains unclear. In germline, CDR1 is LNHNV, CDR2 YYDKDF (reference sequence). This CDR3 region has 16 residues. Trimming removed 1 base from V and 0 bases from J, with 12 bases in between. CDR3 DNA: TGTGCCACCAGCAGAGGGAGGGTTAGGATGAACACTGAAGCTTTCTTT. Protein sequence: CATSRGRVRMNTEAFF. The variable domain in full, with the rest retrieved from reference TRBV15 and TRBJ1-1, is DAMVIQNPRYQVTQFGKPVTLSCSQTLNHNVMYWYQQKSSQAPKLLFHYYDKDFNNEADTPDNFQSRRPNTSFCFLDIRSPGLGDTAMYLCATSRGRVRMNTEAFFGQGTRLTVV.

The rearrangement joins TRBV6-6 to TRBJ1-4; D not certain. Trimming shortened V by 1 base and J by 0 bases, and 9 bases separated the two germline ends. The CDR3 contains 16 residues. Germline V CDR1 and CDR2: MNHNY, SVGAGI (reference sequence). CDR3 bases: TGTGCCAGCAGTTACTTTTTAGCCCCAACTAATGAAAAACTGTTTTTT. Protein product: CASSYFLAPTNEKLFF.

V is TRBV5-1 and J is TRBJ1-5, with TRBD1 matching over 7 bases. The CDR3 contains 14 residues. In germline, CDR1 is SGHRS, CDR2 YFSETQ. With V trimmed by 4 bases and J by 3 bases, 4 bases remained unmatched. The CDR3 loop is CASSLTGHNQPQHF. As DNA, the CDR3 is TGCGCCAGCAGCCTGACAGGGCACAATCAGCCCCAGCATTTT. The full variable domain, in which reference TRBV5-1 and TRBJ1-5 provide the parts outside the CDR3, is KAGVTQTPRYLIKTRGQQVTLSCSPISGHRSVSWYQQTPGQGLQFLFEYFSETQRNKGNFPGRFSGRQFSNSRSEMNVSTLELGDSALYLCASSLTGHNQPQHFGDGTRLSIL.

CDR3 sequence (DNA): TGTGCCAGCTCACCAACCCAAGAGACCCAGTACTTC. Its translation: CASSPTQETQYF. The chain couples TRBV18 to TRBJ2-5; D remains unclear. The CDR3 runs 12 residues. V was shortened by 2 bases and J by 1 base, with 2 bases between the two germline ends. Germline loops: CDR1 KGHSH, CDR2 LQKENI.

The J gene is TRBJ2-2, the V gene TRBV3-1 (or the pseudogene TRBV3-2); D may be TRBD1 (5 bases). The germline V gene has CDR1 LGHDT and CDR2 YNNKEL (reference sequence). CDR3 length: 15 amino acids. V was trimmed by 3 bases and J by 4 bases, leaving 12 bases between them. The CDR3 nucleotides read TGTGCCAGCAGCCAGACCAGGGTTCGCACCGGGGAGCTGTTTTTT. It encodes CASSQTRVRTGELFF.

This chain joins TRBV2 and TRBJ2-1; 10 positions match TRBD2. The CDR3 extends over 13 amino acids. J gave up 4 bases and V 7 bases, and 1 base lay outside the gene matches. Germline CDR1 is SNHLY and CDR2 is FYNNEI. The CDR3 DNA is TGTGCCAGCACAGCGGGGGGGTACAATGAGCAGTTCTTC. Residues: CASTAGGYNEQFF.

J is TRBJ1-1 and V is TRBV5-1, with 9 nucleotides matching TRBD1. Germline CDR1 SGHRS, CDR2 YFSETQ. The CDR3 has 15 amino acids. The trim removed 2 bases at V and 3 bases at J, leaving 5 bases unmatched. The CDR3 bases are TGCGCCAGCAGCTTCCCAAACAGGGGGCACACTGAAGCTTTCTTT. It codes for CASSFPNRGHTEAFF.

The V and J genes are TRBV25-1 and TRBJ2-7, with 7 nucleotides matching TRBD1. Trimming at V came to 9 bases and at J to 3 bases, leaving 8 bases not matched to a gene. Germline CDR1 MGHDK, CDR2 SYGVNS. The CDR3 is 13 residues long. The CDR3 DNA reads as TGTGCCAGTGGGAGACAGGGAATCTACGAGCAGTACTTC. Protein product: CASGRQGIYEQYF.

The rearrangement uses TRBV24-1 and TRBJ1-2; D not resolved. The V gene's germline CDR1 is KGHDR and CDR2 SFDVKD. This CDR3 comprises 14 residues. Trimming cost V 4 bases and J 7 bases, with 15 bases left between them. The CDR3, as DNA: TGTGCCACCAGTGACCCCGGGAGGGAAGTTGGCTACACCTTC. This translates into CATSDPGREVGYTF.

The chain has TRBV7-2 and TRBJ1-1, with D unclear. Germline values: CDR1 SGHTA, CDR2 FQGNSA. Trimming removed 4 bases at V and 0 bases at J, with 9 bases between. This CDR3 spans 14 amino acids. The CDR3 region is CASSSRRMNTEAFF. The CDR3 DNA reads TGTGCCAGCAGCTCGCGACGGATGAACACTGAAGCTTTCTTT.

CDR3 residues: CASSHTESSYNEQFF. The CDR3 bases are TGCGCCAGCAGCCATACAGAGAGCTCCTACAATGAGCAGTTCTTC. The chain is built from TRBV4-1 and TRBJ2-1; D gene unclear. Trimming stripped 3 bases from V and 0 bases from J, with 9 bases between. Per the germline V gene, CDR1 is MGHRA and CDR2 is YSYEKL. The CDR3 extends over 15 amino acids.

This clone was recorded only once. The genes are TRBV13 and TRBJ2-1, with D perhaps TRBD1 or TRBD2 (5 bases each). The CDR3 covers 14 residues. With 5 bases removed from V and 2 bases from J, the gap between germline ends came to 10 bases. The V gene's germline CDR1 is PRHDT and CDR2 FYEKMQ (reference sequence). DNA of the CDR3: TGTGCCAGCAGCGAGGGGTACCCCTACAATGAGCAGTTCTTC. Amino acids: CASSEGYPYNEQFF.

The rearrangement joins TRBV4-2 to TRBJ2-2, with D maybe TRBD1 (5 bases). V gave up 4 bases and J gave up 5 bases, with 14 bases separating them. The germline CDR1 and CDR2 sequences are LGHNA and YNFKEQ. The CDR3 runs to 15 residues. CDR3 in DNA: TGTGCCAGCAGCCTCCAGGGTGGGGATACCGGGGAGCTGTTTTTT. This sequence encodes CASSLQGGDTGELFF.

The rearrangement uses TRBV28 and TRBJ1-1, with 7 bases fitting TRBD1. Trimming took 4 bases from V and 1 from J; bases not matched to a gene: 3. The CDR3 sequence is 14 residues long. The germline V gene has CDR1 MDHEN and CDR2 SYDVKM. CDR3 sequence reads: CASSSGQKNTEAFF. CDR3 coding DNA: TGTGCCAGCAGTTCGGGACAGAAGAACACTGAAGCTTTCTTT.

The chain combines TRBV11-2 with TRBJ2-3; TRBD2 agrees at 9 bases. The CDR3 loop spans 16 amino acids. The germline V gene encodes CDR1 SGHAT and CDR2 FQNNGV. The ends lost 3 bases at V and 4 bases at J; junction bases unmatched: 8. The CDR3 DNA reads as TGTGCCAGCAGCTTGTTAGCGGGGGTCGTTTCAGATACGCAGTATTTT. Residues: CASSLLAGVVSDTQYF.

This clone was seen just once. The genes are TRBV19 and TRBJ2-3; no clear D gene. Germline assignment: CDR1 LNHDA and CDR2 SQIVND (reference sequence). This CDR3 has 14 residues. Trimming left V 3 bases short and J 0 bases short, with 7 bases between. This CDR3 reads CASSIGSSTDTQYF. CDR3 nucleotide sequence: TGTGCCAGTAGTATCGGGTCGAGCACAGATACGCAGTATTTT.

The chain has TRBV27 and TRBJ1-1; 8 nucleotides line up with TRBD1. The CDR3 sequence is 21 residues long. Trimming cost V 0 bases and J 1 base; bases outside gene matches: 19. Germline CDR1 is MNHEY and CDR2 is SMNVEV (reference sequence). The CDR3 loop reads CASSLSKVLRQGKAGNTEAFF. As DNA, the CDR3 is TGTGCCAGCAGTTTATCGAAAGTACTTCGACAGGGGAAAGCCGGGAACACTGAAGCTTTCTTT.

The gene calls are TRBV7-3 and TRBJ1-2, with D unclear. Deletions cut 4 bases from V and 0 bases from J, with 9 bases between. The V gene's germline CDR1 is SGHTA and CDR2 FQGTGA. CDR3 size: 14 residues. CDR3 region: CASSSGGSNYGYTF. Written as DNA, the CDR3 is TGTGCCAGCAGCTCGGGAGGTTCTAACTATGGCTACACCTTC. The whole variable domain, remainder taken from reference TRBV7-3 and TRBJ1-2, is GAGVSQTPSNKVTEKGKYVELRCDPISGHTALYWYRQSLGQGPEFLIYFQGTGAADDSGLPNDRFFAVRPEGSVSTLKIQRTERGDSAVYLCASSSGGSNYGYTFGSGTRLTVV.

The chain carries TRBV7-9 and TRBJ2-3, with D possibly called TRBD1 or TRBD2 (5 bases each). The CDR3 covers 14 residues. CDR1 and CDR2 from the germline V gene are SEHNR and FQNEAQ (reference sequence). Trimming stripped 5 bases from V and 6 bases from J, with 15 bases between. This CDR3 is CASSPYRDVDTQYF. Here the CDR3 DNA reads TGTGCCAGCAGCCCCTATAGGGACGTTGATACGCAGTATTTT. Combining the CDR3 with reference TRBV7-9 and TRBJ2-3 gives the whole variable domain DTGVSQNPRHKITKRGQNVTFRCDPISEHNRLYWYRQTLGQGPEFLTYFQNEAQLEKSRLLSDRFSAERPKGSFSTLEIQRTEQGDSAMYLCASSPYRDVDTQYFGPGTRLTVL.

The chain links TRBV11-2 to TRBJ1-3; D might be TRBD1 (5 bases). V was clipped by 3 bases and J by 3 bases, with 15 bases between them. The CDR3 has 16 amino acids. The germline gives CDR1 SGHAT, CDR2 FQNNGV. CDR3 DNA: TGTGCCAGCAGCTTTAGTGTAGGGGCTGGTGGAAACACCATATATTTT. Translated, it gives CASSFSVGAGGNTIYF.

The V call is TRBV7-3, the J call TRBJ1-2; D may be TRBD1 (5 bases). The ends were cut back, 5 bases at V and 8 bases at J, with 15 bases in the middle. Germline CDR1 is SGHTA and CDR2 is FQGTGA. This CDR3 is 13 amino acids long. CDR3 loop: CASSPTLGVGYTF. The CDR3 bases are TGTGCCAGCAGCCCGACGTTGGGGGTCGGCTACACCTTC.

The chain recombines TRBV5-5 with TRBJ1-1, with D hard to call. From germline, CDR1 is SGHKS and CDR2 YYEKEE (reference sequence). V was trimmed by 0 bases and J by 5 bases, leaving 8 bases between them. The CDR3 length is 13 residues. CDR3 DNA sequence: TGTGCCAGCAGCTTGGAATTCCGGACTGAAGCTTTCTTT. Residues: CASSLEFRTEAFF.

The chain uses TRBV6-5 and TRBJ1-1; D is unclear. CDR1 is MNHEY and CDR2 is SVGAGI in the germline V gene. The V end lost 4 bases, the J end lost 4 bases, and 10 bases lay between the germline ends. The CDR3 totals 13 residues. In DNA form, the CDR3 reads TGTGCCAGCAGTTTTGAAGTCGGCACTGAAGCTTTCTTT. This sequence encodes CASSFEVGTEAFF.